This TCR beta chain was found in a study of PD-1 blockade in classical Hodgkin lymphoma. Study observations and caveats: TCR diversity at baseline was reported to be reduced in newly diagnosed patients relative to healthy donors. Underlying causes for the observed repertoire differences were not defined, possibly disease activity or prior therapy. Patients who initiated nivolumab within 1 year of ASCT were excluded.

Time point of the sample: cycle 4 day 1 (C4D1), after 5 to 7 weeks of nivolumab. Following autologous stem cell transplantation, relapse occurred in every patient, and exposure to brentuximab vedotin varied. Regarding this clone: Its specificity is not known.

The table came from immunoSEQ multiplex PCR; TCRdb's copy has only in-frame clones and leaves some out. The data contain about 90,000 clones, about 83% of them singletons. Trimming shortened V by 7 bases and J by 5 bases, and 18 bases separated the two germline ends. In germline, CDR1 is MNHNY, CDR2 SVGAGI (reference sequence). CDR3 length: 15 amino acids. The rearrangement links TRBV6-6 to TRBJ2-1; D is unresolved. This receptor was taken from a human donor with classical Hodgkin lymphoma. Here the sequenced sample was peripheral blood mononuclear cells (PBMCs), taken before the fourth cycle of nivolumab. The CDR3 reads CASTAYLSSDNEQFF. Here the CDR3 DNA reads TGTGCCAGCACGGCCTACCTTTCCTCTGACAATGAGCAGTTCTTC.